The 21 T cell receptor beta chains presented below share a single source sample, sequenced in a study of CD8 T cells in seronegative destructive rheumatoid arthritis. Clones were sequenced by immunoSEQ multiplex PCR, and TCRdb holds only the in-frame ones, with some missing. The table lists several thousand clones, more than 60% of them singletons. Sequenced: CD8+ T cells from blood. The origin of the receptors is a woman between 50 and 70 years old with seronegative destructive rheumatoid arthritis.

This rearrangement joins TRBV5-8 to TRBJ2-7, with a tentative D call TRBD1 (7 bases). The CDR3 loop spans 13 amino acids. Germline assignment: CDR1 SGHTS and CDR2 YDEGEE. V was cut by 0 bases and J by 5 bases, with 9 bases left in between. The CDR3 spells CASSLARGDEQYF. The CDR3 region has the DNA TGTGCCAGCAGCTTGGCCAGGGGGGACGAGCAGTACTTC.

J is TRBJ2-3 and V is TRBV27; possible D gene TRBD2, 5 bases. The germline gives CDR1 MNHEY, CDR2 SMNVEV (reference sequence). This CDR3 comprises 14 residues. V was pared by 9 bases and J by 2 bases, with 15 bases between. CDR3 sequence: CASQAVGPTDTQYF. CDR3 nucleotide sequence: TGTGCCAGTCAAGCGGTAGGGCCCACAGATACGCAGTATTTT.

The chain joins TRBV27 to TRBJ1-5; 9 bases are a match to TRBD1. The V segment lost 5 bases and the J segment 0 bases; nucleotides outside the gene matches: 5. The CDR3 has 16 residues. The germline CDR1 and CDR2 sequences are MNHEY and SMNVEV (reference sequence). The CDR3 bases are TGTGCCAGCAGTGGGACAGGGTTTACTAGCAATCAGCCCCAGCATTTT. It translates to CASSGTGFTSNQPQHF.

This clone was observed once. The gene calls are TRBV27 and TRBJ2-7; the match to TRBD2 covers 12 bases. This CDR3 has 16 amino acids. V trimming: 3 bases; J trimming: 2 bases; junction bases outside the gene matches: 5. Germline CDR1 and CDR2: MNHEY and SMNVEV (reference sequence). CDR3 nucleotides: TGTGCCAGCAGTTTCCTAGCGGGAGGGGGGGCCTACGAGCAGTACTTC. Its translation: CASSFLAGGGAYEQYF.

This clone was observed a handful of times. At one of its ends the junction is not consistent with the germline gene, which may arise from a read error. The CDR3 DNA is TGTGCCAGCAGCCTGGGACAGACATTCTACGAGCAGTACTTC. It translates to CASSLGQTFYEQYF. The chain combines TRBV5-1 with TRBJ2-7; 7 positions match TRBD1. The CDR3 contains 14 residues. Looked up from germline, CDR1 is SGHRS and CDR2 is YFSETQ.

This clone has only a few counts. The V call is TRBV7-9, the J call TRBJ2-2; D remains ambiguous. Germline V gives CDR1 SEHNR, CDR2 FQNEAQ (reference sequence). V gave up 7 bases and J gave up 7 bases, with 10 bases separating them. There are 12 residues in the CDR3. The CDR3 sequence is CASIREYGELFF. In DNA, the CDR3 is TGTGCCAGCATCCGCGAGTACGGGGAGCTGTTTTTT.

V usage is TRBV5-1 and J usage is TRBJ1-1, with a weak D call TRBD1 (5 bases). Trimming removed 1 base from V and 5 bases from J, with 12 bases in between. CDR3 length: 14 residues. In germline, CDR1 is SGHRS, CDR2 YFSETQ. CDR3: CASSLKGRVTEAFF. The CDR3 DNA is TGCGCCAGCAGCTTGAAGGGCAGGGTTACTGAAGCTTTCTTT.

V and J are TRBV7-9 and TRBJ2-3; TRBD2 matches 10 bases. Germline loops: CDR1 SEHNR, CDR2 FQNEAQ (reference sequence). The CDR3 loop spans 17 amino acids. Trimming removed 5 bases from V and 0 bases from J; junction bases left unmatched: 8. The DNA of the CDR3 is TGTGCCAGCAGCCAATCAACTAGCGGGGAGAGCACAGATACGCAGTATTTT. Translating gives CASSQSTSGESTDTQYF.

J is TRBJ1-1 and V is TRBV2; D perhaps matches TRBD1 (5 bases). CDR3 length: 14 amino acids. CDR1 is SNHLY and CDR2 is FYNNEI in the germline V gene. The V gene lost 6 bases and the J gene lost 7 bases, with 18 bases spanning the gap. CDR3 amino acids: CASRESGGFGEAFF. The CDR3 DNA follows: TGTGCCAGCAGAGAGAGCGGGGGTTTTGGTGAAGCTTTCTTT. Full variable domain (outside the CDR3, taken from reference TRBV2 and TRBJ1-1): EPEVTQTPSHQVTQMGQEVILRCVPISNHLYFYWYRQILGQKVEFLVSFYNNEISEKSEIFDDQFSVERPDGSNFTLKIRSTKLEDSAMYFCASRESGGFGEAFFGQGTRLTVV.

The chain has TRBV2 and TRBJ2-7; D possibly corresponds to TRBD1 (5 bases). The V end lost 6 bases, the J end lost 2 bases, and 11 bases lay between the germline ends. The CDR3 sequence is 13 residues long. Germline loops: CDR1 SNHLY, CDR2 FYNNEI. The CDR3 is CASSPDMTYEQYF. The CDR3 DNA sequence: TGTGCCAGCAGCCCGGACATGACCTACGAGCAGTACTTC.

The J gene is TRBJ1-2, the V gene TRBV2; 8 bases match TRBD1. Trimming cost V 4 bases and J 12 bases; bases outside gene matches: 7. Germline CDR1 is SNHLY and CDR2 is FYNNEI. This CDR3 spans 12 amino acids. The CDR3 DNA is TGTGCCAGCAGTGTTAGGACAGGGCATAACACCTTC. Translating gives CASSVRTGHNTF.

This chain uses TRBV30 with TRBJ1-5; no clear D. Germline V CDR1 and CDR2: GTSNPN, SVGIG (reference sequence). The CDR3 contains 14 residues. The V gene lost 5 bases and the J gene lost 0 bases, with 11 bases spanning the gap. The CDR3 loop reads CAWGTGYSNQPQHF. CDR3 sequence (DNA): TGTGCCTGGGGTACGGGTTATAGCAATCAGCCCCAGCATTTT.

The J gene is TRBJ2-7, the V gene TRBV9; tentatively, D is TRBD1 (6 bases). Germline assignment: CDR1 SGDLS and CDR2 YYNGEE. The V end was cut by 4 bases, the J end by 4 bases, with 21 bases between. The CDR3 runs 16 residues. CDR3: CASSSQYRDLRYEQYF. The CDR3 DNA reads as TGTGCCAGCAGCAGCCAATACAGGGACCTTCGATACGAGCAGTACTTC.

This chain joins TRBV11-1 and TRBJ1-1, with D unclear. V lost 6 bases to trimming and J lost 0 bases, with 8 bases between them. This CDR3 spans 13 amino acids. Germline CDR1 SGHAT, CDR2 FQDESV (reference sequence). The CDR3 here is CASSPSVNTEAFF. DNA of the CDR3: TGTGCCAGCAGTCCTTCAGTGAACACTGAAGCTTTCTTT. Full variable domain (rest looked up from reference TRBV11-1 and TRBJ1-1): EAEVAQSPRYKITEKSQAVAFWCDPISGHATLYWYRQILGQGPELLVQFQDESVVDDSQLPKDRFSAERLKGVDSTLKIQPAELGDSAMYLCASSPSVNTEAFFGQGTRLTVV.

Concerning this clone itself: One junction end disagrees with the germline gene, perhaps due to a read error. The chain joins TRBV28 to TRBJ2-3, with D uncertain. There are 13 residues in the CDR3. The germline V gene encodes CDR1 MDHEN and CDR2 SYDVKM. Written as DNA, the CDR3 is TGTGCCAGCAGTTTAGGGCCCTCAGATACGCGGTATTTT. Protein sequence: CASSLGPSDTRYF.

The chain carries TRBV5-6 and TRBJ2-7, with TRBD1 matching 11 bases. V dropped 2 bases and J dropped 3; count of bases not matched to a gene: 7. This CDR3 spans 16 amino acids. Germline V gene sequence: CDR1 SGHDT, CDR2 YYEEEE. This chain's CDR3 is CASSFGAGTGGYEQYF. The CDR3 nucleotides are TGTGCCAGCAGCTTTGGGGCCGGGACAGGGGGCTACGAGCAGTACTTC. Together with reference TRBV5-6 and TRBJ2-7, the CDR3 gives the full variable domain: DAGVTQSPTHLIKTRGQQVTLRCSPKSGHDTVSWYQQALGQGPQFIFQYYEEEERQRGNFPDRFSGHQFPNYSSELNVNALLLGDSALYLCASSFGAGTGGYEQYFGPGTRLTVT.

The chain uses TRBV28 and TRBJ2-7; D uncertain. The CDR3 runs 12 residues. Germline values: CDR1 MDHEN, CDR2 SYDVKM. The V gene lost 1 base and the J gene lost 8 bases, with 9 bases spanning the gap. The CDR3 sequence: CASSLFTRQQYF. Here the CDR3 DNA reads TGTGCCAGCAGTTTATTTACCAGGCAGCAGTACTTC.

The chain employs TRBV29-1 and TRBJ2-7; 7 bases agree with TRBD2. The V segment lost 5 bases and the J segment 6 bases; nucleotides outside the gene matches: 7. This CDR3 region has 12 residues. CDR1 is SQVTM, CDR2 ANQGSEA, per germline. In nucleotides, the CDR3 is TGCAGCGTTTTGAGCGGGGAAAGCGAGCAGTACTTC. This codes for CSVLSGESEQYF.

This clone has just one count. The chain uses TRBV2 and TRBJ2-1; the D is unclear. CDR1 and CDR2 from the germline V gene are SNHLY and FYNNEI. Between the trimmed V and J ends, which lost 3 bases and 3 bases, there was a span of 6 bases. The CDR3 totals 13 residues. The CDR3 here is CASSDRSYNEQFF. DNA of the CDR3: TGTGCCAGCAGTGATCGGAGCTACAATGAGCAGTTCTTC. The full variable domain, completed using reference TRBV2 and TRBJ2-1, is EPEVTQTPSHQVTQMGQEVILRCVPISNHLYFYWYRQILGQKVEFLVSFYNNEISEKSEIFDDQFSVERPDGSNFTLKIRSTKLEDSAMYFCASSDRSYNEQFFGPGTRLTVL.

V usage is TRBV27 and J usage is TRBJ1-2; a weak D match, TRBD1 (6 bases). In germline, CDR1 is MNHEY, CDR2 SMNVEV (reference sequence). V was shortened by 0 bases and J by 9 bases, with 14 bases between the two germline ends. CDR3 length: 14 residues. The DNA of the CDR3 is TGTGCCAGCAGTTTATCGATTGGGGACACGAGCTACACCTTC. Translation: CASSLSIGDTSYTF.

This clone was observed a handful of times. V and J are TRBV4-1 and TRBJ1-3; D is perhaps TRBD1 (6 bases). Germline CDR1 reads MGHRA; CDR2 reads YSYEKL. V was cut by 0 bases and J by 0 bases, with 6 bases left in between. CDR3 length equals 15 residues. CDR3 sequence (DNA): TGCGCCAGCAGCCAAGAACAGGGCTCTGGAAACACCATATATTTT. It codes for CASSQEQGSGNTIYF.